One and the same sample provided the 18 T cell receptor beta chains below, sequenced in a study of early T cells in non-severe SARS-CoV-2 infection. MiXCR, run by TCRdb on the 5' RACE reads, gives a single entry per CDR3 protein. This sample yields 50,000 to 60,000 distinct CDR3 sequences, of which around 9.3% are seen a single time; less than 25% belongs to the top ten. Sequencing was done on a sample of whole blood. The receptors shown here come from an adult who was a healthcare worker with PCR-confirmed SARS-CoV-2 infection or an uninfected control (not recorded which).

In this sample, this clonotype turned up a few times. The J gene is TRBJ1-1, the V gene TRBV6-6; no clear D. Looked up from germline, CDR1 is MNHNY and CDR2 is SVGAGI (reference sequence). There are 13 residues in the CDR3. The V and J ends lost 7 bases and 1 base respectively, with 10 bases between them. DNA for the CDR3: TGTGCCAGCACCAACCGGGGGAACACTGAAGCTTTCTTT. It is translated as CASTNRGNTEAFF.

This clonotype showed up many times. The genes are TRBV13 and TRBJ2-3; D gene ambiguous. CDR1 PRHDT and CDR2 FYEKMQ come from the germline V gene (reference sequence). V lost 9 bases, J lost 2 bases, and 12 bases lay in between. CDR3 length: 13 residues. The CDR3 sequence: CASGRVLTDTQYF. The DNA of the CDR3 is TGTGCCAGTGGACGGGTTCTCACAGATACGCAGTATTTT.

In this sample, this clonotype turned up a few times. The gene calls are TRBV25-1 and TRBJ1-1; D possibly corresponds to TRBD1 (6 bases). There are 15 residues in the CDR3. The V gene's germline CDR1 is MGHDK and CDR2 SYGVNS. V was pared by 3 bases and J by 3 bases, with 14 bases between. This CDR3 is CASSDPRGGDTEAFF. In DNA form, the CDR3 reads TGTGCCAGCAGTGATCCCAGGGGAGGCGACACTGAAGCTTTCTTT.

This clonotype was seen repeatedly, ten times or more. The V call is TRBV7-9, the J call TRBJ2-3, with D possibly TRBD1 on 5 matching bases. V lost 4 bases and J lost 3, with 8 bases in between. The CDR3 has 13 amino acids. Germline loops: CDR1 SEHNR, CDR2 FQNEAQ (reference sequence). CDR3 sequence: CASSWGKTDTQYF. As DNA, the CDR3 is TGTGCCAGCAGCTGGGGCAAGACAGATACGCAGTATTTT.

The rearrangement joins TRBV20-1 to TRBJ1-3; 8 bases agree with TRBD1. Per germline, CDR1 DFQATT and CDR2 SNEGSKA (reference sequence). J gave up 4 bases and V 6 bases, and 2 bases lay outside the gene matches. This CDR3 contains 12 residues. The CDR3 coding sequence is TGCAGTGCCCGGACAGGGGGAAACACCATATATTTT. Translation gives CSARTGGNTIYF.

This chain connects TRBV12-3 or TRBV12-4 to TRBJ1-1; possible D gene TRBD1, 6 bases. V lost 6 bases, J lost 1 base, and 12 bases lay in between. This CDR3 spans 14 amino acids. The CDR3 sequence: CASRSTGPNTEAFF. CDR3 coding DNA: TGTGCCAGCAGGTCGACAGGCCCGAACACTGAAGCTTTCTTT.

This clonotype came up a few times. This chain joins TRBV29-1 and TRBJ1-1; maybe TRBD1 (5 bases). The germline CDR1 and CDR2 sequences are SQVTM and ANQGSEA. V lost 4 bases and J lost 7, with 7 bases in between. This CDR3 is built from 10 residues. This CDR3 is CSVGGNEAFF. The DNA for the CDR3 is TGCAGCGTTGGGGGGAATGAAGCTTTCTTT.

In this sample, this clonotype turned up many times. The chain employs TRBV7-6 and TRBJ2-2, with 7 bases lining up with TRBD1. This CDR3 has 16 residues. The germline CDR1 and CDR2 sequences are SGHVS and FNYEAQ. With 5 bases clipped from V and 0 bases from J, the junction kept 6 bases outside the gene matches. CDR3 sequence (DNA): TGTGCCAGCAGCCACCGACAGGGTTCGAACACCGGGGAGCTGTTTTTT. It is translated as CASSHRQGSNTGELFF.

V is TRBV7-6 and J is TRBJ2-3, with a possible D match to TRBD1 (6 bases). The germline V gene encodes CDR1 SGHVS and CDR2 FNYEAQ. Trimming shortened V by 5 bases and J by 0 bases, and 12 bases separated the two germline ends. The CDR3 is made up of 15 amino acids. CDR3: CASSPRTVSTDTQYF. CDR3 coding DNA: TGTGCCAGCAGCCCACGGACAGTGAGCACAGATACGCAGTATTTT.

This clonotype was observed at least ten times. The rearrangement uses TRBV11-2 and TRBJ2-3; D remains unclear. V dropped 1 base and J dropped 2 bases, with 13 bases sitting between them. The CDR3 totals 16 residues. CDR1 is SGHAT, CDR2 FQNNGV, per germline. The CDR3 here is CASSLGAVESTDTQYF. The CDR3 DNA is TGTGCCAGCAGCTTAGGGGCAGTCGAATCCACAGATACGCAGTATTTT. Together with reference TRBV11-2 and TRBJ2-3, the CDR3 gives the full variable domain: EAGVAQSPRYKIIEKRQSVAFWCNPISGHATLYWYQQILGQGPKLLIQFQNNGVVDDSQLPKDRFSAERLKGVDSTLKIQPAKLEDSAVYLCASSLGAVESTDTQYFGPGTRLTVL.

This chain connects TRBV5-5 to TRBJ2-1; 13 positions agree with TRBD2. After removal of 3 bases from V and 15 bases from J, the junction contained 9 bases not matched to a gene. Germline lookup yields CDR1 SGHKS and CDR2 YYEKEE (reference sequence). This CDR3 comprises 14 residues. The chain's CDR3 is CASSSEGLAGAGFF. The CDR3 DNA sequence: TGTGCCAGCAGCTCCGAAGGACTAGCGGGGGCGGGGTTCTTC. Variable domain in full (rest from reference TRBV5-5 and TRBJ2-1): DAGVTQSPTHLIKTRGQQVTLRCSPISGHKSVSWYQQVLGQGPQFIFQYYEKEERGRGNFPDRFSARQFPNYSSELNVNALLLGDSALYLCASSSEGLAGAGFFGPGTRLTVL.

The CDR3 reads CASSLGSGELFF. CDR3 in DNA: TGTGCCAGCAGCTTAGGCTCCGGGGAGCTGTTTTTT. This chain joins TRBV7-9 and TRBJ2-2; no reliable D call. The CDR3 contains 12 residues. The germline V gene has CDR1 SEHNR and CDR2 FQNEAQ (reference sequence). Trimming took off 1 base at V and 6 bases at J, with 3 bases between the two ends. Drawing the rest from reference TRBV7-9 and TRBJ2-2, the complete variable domain is DTGVSQNPRHKITKRGQNVTFRCDPISEHNRLYWYRQTLGQGPEFLTYFQNEAQLEKSRLLSDRFSAERPKGSFSTLEIQRTEQGDSAMYLCASSLGSGELFFGEGSRLTVL.

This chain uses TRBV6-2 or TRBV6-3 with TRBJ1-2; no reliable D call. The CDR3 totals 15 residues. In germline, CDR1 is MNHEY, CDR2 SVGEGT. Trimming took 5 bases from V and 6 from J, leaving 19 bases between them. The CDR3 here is CASSGGLLRPHGYTF. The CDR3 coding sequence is TGTGCCAGCAGTGGCGGGCTCCTTAGACCCCATGGCTACACCTTC.

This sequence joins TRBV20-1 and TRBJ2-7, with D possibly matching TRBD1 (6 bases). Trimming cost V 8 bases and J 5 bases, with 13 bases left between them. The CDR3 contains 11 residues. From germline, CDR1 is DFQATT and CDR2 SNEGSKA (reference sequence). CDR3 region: CSWAGEHEQYF. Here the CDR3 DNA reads TGCAGTTGGGCAGGGGAGCACGAGCAGTACTTC.

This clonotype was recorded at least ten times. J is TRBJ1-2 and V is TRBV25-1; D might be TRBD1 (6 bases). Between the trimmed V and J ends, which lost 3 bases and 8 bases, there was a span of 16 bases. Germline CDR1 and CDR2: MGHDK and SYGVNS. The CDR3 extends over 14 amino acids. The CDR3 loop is CASSDTTGPIGYTF. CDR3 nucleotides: TGTGCCAGCAGTGACACAACAGGGCCGATCGGCTACACCTTC.

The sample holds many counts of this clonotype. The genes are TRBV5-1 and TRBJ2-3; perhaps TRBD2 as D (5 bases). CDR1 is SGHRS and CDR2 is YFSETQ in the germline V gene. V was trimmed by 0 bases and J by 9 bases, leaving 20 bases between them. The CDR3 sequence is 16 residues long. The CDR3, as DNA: TGCGCCAGCAGCTTGGAAAGGCGAGCGGCGTACGGCACGCAGTATTTT. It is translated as CASSLERRAAYGTQYF.

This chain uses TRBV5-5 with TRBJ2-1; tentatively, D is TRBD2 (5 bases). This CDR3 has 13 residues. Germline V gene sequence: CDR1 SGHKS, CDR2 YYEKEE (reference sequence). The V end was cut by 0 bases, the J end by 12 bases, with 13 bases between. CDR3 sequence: CASSLVYARGQFF. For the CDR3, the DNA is TGTGCCAGCAGCTTGGTGTACGCCCGGGGGCAGTTCTTC.

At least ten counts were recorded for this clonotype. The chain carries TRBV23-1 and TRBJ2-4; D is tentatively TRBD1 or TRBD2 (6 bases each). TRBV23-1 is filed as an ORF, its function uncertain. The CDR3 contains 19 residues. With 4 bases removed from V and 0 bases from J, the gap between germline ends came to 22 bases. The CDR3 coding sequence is TGCGCCAGCAGTCGGGGGGCTAAACAGGACTCGCTAGCCAAAAACATTCAGTACTTC. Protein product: CASSRGAKQDSLAKNIQYF.